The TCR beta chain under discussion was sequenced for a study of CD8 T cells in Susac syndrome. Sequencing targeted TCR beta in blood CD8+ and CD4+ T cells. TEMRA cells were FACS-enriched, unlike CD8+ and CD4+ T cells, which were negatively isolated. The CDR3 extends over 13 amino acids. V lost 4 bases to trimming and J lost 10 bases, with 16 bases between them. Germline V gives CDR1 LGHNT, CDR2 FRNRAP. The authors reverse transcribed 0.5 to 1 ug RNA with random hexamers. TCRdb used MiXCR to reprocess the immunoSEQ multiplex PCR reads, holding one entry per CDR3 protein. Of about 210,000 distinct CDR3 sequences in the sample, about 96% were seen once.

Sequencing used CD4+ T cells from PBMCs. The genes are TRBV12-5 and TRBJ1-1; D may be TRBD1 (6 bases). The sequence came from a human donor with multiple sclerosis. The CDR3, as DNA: TGTGCTAGTGGTTACAAAGAGTCGACAGGAGCTTTCTTT. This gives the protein CASGYKESTGAFF.